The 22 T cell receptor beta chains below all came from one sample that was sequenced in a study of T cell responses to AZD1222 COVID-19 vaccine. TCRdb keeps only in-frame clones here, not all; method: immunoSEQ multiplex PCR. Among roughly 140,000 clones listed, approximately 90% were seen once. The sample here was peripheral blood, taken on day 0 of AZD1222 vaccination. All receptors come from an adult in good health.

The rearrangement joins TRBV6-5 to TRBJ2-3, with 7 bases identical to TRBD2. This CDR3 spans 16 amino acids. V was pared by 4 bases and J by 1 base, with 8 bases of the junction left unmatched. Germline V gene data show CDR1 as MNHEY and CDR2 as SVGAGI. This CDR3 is CASSWGGRVRTDTQYF. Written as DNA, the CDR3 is TGTGCCAGCAGTTGGGGGGGTCGTGTCCGCACAGATACGCAGTATTTT.

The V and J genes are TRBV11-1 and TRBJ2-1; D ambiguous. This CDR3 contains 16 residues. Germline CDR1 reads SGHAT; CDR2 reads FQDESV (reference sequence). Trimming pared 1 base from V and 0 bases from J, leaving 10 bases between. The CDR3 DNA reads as TGTGCCAGCAGCTTAGAGGCCGGAAGCTCCTACAATGAGCAGTTCTTC. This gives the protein CASSLEAGSSYNEQFF.

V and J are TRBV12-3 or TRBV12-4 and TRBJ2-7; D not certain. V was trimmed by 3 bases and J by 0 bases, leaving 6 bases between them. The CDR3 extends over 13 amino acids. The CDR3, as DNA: TGTGCCAGCAGTTTTCAGGACTCCTACGAGCAGTACTTC. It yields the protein CASSFQDSYEQYF.

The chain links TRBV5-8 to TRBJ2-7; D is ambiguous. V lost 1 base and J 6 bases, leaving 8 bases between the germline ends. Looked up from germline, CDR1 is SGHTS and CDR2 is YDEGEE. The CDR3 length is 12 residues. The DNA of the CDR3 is TGTGCCAGCAGCTTGAGTTGGGGCGAGCAGTACTTC. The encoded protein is CASSLSWGEQYF. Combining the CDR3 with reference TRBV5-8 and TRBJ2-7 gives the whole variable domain EAGVTQSPTHLIKTRGQQATLRCSPISGHTSVYWYQQALGLGLQFLLWYDEGEERNRGNFPPRFSGRQFPNYSSELNVNALELEDSALYLCASSLSWGEQYFGPGTRLTVT.

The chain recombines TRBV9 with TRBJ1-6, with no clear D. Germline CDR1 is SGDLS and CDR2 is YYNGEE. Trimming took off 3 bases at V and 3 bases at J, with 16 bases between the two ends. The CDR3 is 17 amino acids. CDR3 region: CASSASGRPYYNSPLHF. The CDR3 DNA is TGTGCCAGCAGCGCCTCGGGCAGGCCCTACTATAATTCACCCCTCCACTTT.

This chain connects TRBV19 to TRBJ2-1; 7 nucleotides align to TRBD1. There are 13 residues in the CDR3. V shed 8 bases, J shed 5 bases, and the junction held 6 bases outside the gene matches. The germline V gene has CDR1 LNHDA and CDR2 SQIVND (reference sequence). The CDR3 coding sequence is TGTGCCAGTGCTTGGGACAGTAACAATGAGCAGTTCTTC. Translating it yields CASAWDSNNEQFF.

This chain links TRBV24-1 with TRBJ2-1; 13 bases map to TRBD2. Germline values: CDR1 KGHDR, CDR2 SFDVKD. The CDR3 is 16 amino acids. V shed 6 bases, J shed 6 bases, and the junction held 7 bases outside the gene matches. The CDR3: CATSKVTSGRANEQFF. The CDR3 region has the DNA TGTGCCACCAGTAAAGTCACTAGCGGGAGGGCCAATGAGCAGTTCTTC.

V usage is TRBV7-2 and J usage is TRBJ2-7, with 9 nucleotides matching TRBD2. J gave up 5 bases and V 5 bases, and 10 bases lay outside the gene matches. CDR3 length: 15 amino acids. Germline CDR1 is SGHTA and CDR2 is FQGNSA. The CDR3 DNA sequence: TGTGCCAGCAGCCTAAATAGCGGGAGTTGGGACGAGCAGTACTTC. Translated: CASSLNSGSWDEQYF. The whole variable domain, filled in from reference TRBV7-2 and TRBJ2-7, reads GAGVSQSPSNKVTEKGKDVELRCDPISGHTALYWYRQSLGQGLEFLIYFQGNSAPDKSGLPSDRFSAERTGGSVSTLTIQRTQQEDSAVYLCASSLNSGSWDEQYFGPGTRLTVT.

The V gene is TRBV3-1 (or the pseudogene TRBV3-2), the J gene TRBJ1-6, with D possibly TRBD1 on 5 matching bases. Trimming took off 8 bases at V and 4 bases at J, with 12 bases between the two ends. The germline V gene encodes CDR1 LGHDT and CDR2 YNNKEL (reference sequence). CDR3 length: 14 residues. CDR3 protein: CASAAQGYNSPLHF. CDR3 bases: TGTGCCAGCGCTGCCCAGGGTTATAATTCACCCCTCCACTTT.

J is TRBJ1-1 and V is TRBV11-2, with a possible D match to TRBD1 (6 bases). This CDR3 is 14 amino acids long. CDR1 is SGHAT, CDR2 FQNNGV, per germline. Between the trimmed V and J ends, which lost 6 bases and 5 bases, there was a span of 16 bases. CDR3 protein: CASSPVGGRTEAFF. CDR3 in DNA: TGTGCCAGCAGTCCCGTGGGGGGGCGAACTGAAGCTTTCTTT.

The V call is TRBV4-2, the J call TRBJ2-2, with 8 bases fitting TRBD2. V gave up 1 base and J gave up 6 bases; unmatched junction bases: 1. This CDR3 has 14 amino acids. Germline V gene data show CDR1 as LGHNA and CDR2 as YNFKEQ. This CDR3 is CASSQVAGSGELFF. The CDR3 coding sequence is TGTGCCAGCAGCCAAGTAGCGGGGTCCGGGGAGCTGTTTTTT.

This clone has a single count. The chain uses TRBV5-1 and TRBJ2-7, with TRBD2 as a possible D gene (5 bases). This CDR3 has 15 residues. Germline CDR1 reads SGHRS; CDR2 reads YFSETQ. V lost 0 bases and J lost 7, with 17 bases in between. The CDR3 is CASSLEGPTSGEQYF. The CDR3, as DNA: TGCGCCAGCAGCTTGGAAGGACCCACTTCGGGGGAGCAGTACTTC.

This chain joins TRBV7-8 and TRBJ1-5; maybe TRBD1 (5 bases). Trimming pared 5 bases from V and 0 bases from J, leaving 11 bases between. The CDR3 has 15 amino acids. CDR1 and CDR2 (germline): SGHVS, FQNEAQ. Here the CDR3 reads CASSAGGGSNQPQHF. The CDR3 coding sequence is TGTGCCAGCAGCGCGGGGGGGGGTAGCAATCAGCCCCAGCATTTT.

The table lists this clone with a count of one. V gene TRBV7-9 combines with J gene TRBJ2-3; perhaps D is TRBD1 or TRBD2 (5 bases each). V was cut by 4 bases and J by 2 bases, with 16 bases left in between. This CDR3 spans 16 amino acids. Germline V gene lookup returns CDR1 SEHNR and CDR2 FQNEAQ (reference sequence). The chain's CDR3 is CASSSPGPGYTDTQYF. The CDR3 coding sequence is TGTGCCAGCAGCTCGCCGGGACCGGGGTACACAGATACGCAGTATTTT.

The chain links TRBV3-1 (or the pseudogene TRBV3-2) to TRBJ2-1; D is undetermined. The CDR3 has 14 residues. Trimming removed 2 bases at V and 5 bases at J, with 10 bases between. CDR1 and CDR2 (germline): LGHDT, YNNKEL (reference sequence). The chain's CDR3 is CASSQIGSHNEQFF. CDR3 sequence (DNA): TGTGCCAGCAGCCAAATAGGTTCCCACAATGAGCAGTTCTTC.

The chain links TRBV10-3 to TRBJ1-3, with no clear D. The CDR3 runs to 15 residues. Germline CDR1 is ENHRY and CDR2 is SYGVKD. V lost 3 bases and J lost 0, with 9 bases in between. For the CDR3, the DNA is TGTGCCATCAGTGAAAACGGAGGCTCTGGAAACACCATATATTTT. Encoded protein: CAISENGGSGNTIYF.

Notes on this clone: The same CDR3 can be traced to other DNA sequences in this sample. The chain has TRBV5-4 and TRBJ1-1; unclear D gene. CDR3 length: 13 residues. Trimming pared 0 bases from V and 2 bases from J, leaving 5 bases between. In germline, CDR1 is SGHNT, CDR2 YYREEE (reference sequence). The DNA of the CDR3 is TGTGCCAGCAGCTTGGGGGGTAACACTGAAGCTTTCTTT. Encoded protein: CASSLGGNTEAFF.

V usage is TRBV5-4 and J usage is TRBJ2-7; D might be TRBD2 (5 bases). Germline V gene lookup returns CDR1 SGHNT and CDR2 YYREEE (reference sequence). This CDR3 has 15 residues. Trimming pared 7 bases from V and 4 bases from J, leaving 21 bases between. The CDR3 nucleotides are TGTGCCAGCCCCAACCCGGAGGCTCCCCAGTACGAGCAGTACTTC. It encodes CASPNPEAPQYEQYF.

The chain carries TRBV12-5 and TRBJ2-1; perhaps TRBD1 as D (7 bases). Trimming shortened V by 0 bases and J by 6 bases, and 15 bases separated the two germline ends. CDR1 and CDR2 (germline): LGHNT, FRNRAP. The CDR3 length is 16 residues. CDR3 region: CASGLVRGAGGNEQFF. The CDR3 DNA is TGTGCTAGTGGTTTGGTCAGGGGGGCAGGGGGCAATGAGCAGTTCTTC.

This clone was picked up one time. The CDR3 sequence: CASKGRGANVLTF. CDR3 DNA: TGTGCCAGCAAGGGGAGAGGGGCCAACGTCCTGACTTTC. This chain links TRBV6-5 with TRBJ2-6; D is perhaps TRBD1 or TRBD2 (5 bases each). CDR1 and CDR2 from the germline V gene are MNHEY and SVGAGI. The CDR3 totals 13 residues. V lost 7 bases, J lost 4 bases, and 8 bases lay in between.

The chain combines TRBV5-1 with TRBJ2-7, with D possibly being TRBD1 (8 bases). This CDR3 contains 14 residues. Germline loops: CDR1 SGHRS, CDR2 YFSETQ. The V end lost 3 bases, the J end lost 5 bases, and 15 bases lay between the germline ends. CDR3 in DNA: TGCGCCAGCAGCTCCTGGACAGGGAGGGACGAGCAGTACTTC. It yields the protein CASSSWTGRDEQYF.

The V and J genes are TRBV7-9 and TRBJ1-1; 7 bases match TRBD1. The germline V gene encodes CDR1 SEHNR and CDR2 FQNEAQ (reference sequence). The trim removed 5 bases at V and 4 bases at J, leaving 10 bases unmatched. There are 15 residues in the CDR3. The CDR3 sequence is CASSPSGGTGTEAFF. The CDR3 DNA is TGTGCCAGCAGCCCATCAGGGGGGACGGGCACTGAAGCTTTCTTT.